Below, 29 T cell receptor beta chains from the same sample are listed, as sequenced in a study of blood T cells in healthy people across ages. It was with a sample-barcoded 5' primer and a J-beta primer mix that a second PCR of roughly 7 to 12 cycles was run. TCRdb re-analysed the 5' RACE reads in MiXCR, keeping a single row per CDR3 protein. Of around 1,600,000 distinct CDR3 sequences in the sample, roughly two fifths are singletons; the top ten hold just over 4%. Material: blood. Receptors originate from a woman in her late teens or twenties in good health.

Regarding this clonotype: A junction boundary mismatches the germline segment, possibly from a read error. The V call is TRBV2, the J call TRBJ1-6; D not certain. The germline V gene has CDR1 SNHLY and CDR2 FYNNEI. The CDR3 consists of 15 residues. The CDR3 bases are TGTGCCAGCAGTCCGGTGGGGAAAGAGAATTCACCCCCCCACTTT. Its translation: CASSPVGKENSPPHF.

V usage is TRBV7-9 and J usage is TRBJ2-1, with 7 bases aligning to TRBD2. This CDR3 is built from 17 residues. Germline CDR1 SEHNR, CDR2 FQNEAQ (reference sequence). The V segment lost 4 bases and the J segment 6 bases; nucleotides outside the gene matches: 15. Here the CDR3 reads CASSSNKGSGIFNEQFF. CDR3 sequence (DNA): TGTGCCAGCAGCTCCAACAAGGGCAGCGGGATCTTCAATGAGCAGTTCTTC.

This sequence joins TRBV6-6 and TRBJ2-1; D is unresolved. Germline lookup yields CDR1 MNHNY and CDR2 SVGAGI (reference sequence). The V and J ends lost 6 bases and 6 bases respectively, with 12 bases between them. This CDR3 is built from 13 residues. Written as DNA, the CDR3 is TGTGCCAGCAGGGATACTCTTAGCAATGAGCAGTTCTTC. Translating it yields CASRDTLSNEQFF.

This clonotype turned up a few times. This sequence joins TRBV20-1 and TRBJ2-7; D possibly uses TRBD1 or TRBD2 (5 bases each). Per the germline V gene, CDR1 is DFQATT and CDR2 is SNEGSKA (reference sequence). The CDR3 has 14 amino acids. Trimming removed 6 bases at V and 0 bases at J, with 15 bases between. The CDR3 DNA reads TGCAGTGCGGCCCCCGGGACGGCCTCCTACGAGCAGTACTTC. As protein: CSAAPGTASYEQYF.

This clonotype turned up a few times. The rearrangement joins TRBV27 to TRBJ2-3, with TRBD2 identical over 8 bases. Germline assignment: CDR1 MNHEY and CDR2 SMNVEV (reference sequence). The CDR3 is 19 amino acids. The ends lost 1 base at V and 1 base at J; junction bases unmatched: 13. CDR3 in amino acids: CASSLYILANSGGTDTQYF. For the CDR3, the DNA is TGTGCCAGCAGTTTATACATCCTTGCGAATAGCGGGGGCACAGATACGCAGTATTTT.

This clonotype turned up a few times. The gene calls are TRBV20-1 and TRBJ1-2; D remains ambiguous. V was trimmed by 1 base and J by 0 bases, leaving 18 bases between them. Germline CDR1 reads DFQATT; CDR2 reads SNEGSKA (reference sequence). CDR3 size: 17 residues. This CDR3 reads CSARAHVAGPANYGYTF. CDR3 in DNA: TGCAGTGCTAGAGCGCACGTCGCTGGCCCTGCTAACTATGGCTACACCTTC.

The chain uses TRBV5-1 and TRBJ1-1; D is possibly TRBD1 (5 bases). This CDR3 is 14 amino acids long. The V end lost 1 base, the J end lost 3 bases, and 10 bases lay between the germline ends. CDR1 is SGHRS, CDR2 YFSETQ, per germline. The DNA for the CDR3 is TGCGCCAGCAGCTTGACGCAGGGAGACACTGAAGCTTTCTTT. Protein product: CASSLTQGDTEAFF.

This clonotype has a handful of counts. The V and J genes are TRBV5-5 and TRBJ1-2, with unresolved D. This CDR3 has 15 residues. Trimming took off 4 bases at V and 5 bases at J, with 18 bases between the two ends. Looked up from germline, CDR1 is SGHKS and CDR2 is YYEKEE (reference sequence). The CDR3 nucleotides are TGTGCCAGCAGCATCTCAGAGGGTATCGGTTATGGCTACACCTTC. Translation: CASSISEGIGYGYTF. The variable domain in full, with the rest retrieved from reference TRBV5-5 and TRBJ1-2, is DAGVTQSPTHLIKTRGQQVTLRCSPISGHKSVSWYQQVLGQGPQFIFQYYEKEERGRGNFPDRFSARQFPNYSSELNVNALLLGDSALYLCASSISEGIGYGYTFGSGTRLTVV.

There are many counts of this clonotype. The chain carries TRBV7-6 and TRBJ2-7, with 10 bases aligning to TRBD1. The CDR3 extends over 14 amino acids. Germline assignment: CDR1 SGHVS and CDR2 FNYEAQ. Losses at the gene ends were 3 bases for V and 2 bases for J; bases not matched to a gene: 1. The CDR3 nucleotides are TGTGCCAGCAGCTTCGGGACAGGGGCCTACGAGCAGTACTTC. The encoded protein is CASSFGTGAYEQYF.

The chain is built from TRBV4-1 and TRBJ2-4, with D possibly TRBD1 on 6 matching bases. Per germline, CDR1 MGHRA and CDR2 YSYEKL. Trimming shortened V by 1 base and J by 13 bases, and 20 bases separated the two germline ends. CDR3 length: 15 residues. DNA for the CDR3: TGCGCCAGCAGCCAAGCGCCAGGGGAAATAATGGAGCAGTACTTC. Translation gives CASSQAPGEIMEQYF.

In its sample, this clonotype was seen many times. An end of the junction does not agree with germline; a read error may underlie this. The chain uses TRBV5-1 and TRBJ1-4; perhaps TRBD1 as D (5 bases). CDR3 size: 14 residues. Germline CDR1 reads SGHRS; CDR2 reads YFSETQ. The CDR3 DNA reads TGTGCCAGCAGTTTCGGGGGGACTAATGAAAAACTGTTTTTT. Its protein is CASSFGGTNEKLFF.

This clonotype was detected only a few times. The chain is built from TRBV20-1 and TRBJ1-4; D remains unclear. Between the trimmed V and J ends, which lost 3 bases and 7 bases, there was a span of 9 bases. This CDR3 contains 12 residues. Per germline, CDR1 DFQATT and CDR2 SNEGSKA (reference sequence). CDR3 DNA sequence: TGCAGTGCTAGCTTGAGCGGTGAAAAACTGTTTTTT. Residues: CSASLSGEKLFF.

This rearrangement joins TRBV10-3 to TRBJ2-3; possible D gene TRBD2, 5 bases. The CDR3 is made up of 19 amino acids. The V gene's germline CDR1 is ENHRY and CDR2 SYGVKD. V was clipped by 2 bases and J by 0 bases, with 21 bases between them. CDR3 coding DNA: TGTGCCATCAGTGAGAGAGGTCTAGCATTCTCGACTAGCACAGATACGCAGTATTTT. Residues: CAISERGLAFSTSTDTQYF.

This clonotype was observed a few times. The chain joins TRBV6-5 to TRBJ1-2, with D possibly matching TRBD1 (5 bases). V was shortened by 5 bases and J by 3 bases, with 16 bases between the two germline ends. The germline V gene has CDR1 MNHEY and CDR2 SVGAGI. The CDR3 is 15 residues long. The CDR3 sequence: CASSNPRTSHYGYTF. For the CDR3, the DNA is TGTGCCAGCAGTAACCCCCGGACATCGCACTATGGCTACACCTTC.

This clonotype was detected a few times. V gene TRBV9 combines with J gene TRBJ1-1; 9 nucleotides agree with TRBD1. V lost 0 bases, J lost 4 bases, and 7 bases stayed unmatched. Germline loops: CDR1 SGDLS, CDR2 YYNGEE. CDR3 length equals 16 residues. The CDR3 nucleotides are TGTGCCAGCAGCGTAGATGGACAGGGGATTGGCACTGAAGCTTTCTTT. Amino acids: CASSVDGQGIGTEAFF.

The CDR3 nucleotides are TGTGCCATCAGTGAGTCAACGGGTTCACAAGAGCAGTTCTTC. It translates to CAISESTGSQEQFF. The genes are TRBV10-3 and TRBJ2-1, with no clear D. The CDR3 has 14 amino acids. V was clipped by 0 bases and J by 10 bases, with 13 bases between them. The germline CDR1 and CDR2 sequences are ENHRY and SYGVKD.

This clonotype showed up just a few times. The chain links TRBV12-3 or TRBV12-4 to TRBJ2-7, with 7 nucleotides matching TRBD1. J gave up 0 bases and V 3 bases, and 5 bases lay outside the gene matches. This CDR3 has 15 amino acids. The CDR3 loop is CASSFVTGSSYEQYF. The CDR3 coding sequence is TGTGCCAGCAGTTTCGTGACAGGGAGCTCCTACGAGCAGTACTTC.

Concerning this clonotype: This may arise from a read error, as a much more abundant clone is one base away. The V call is TRBV5-1, the J call TRBJ1-4, with D maybe TRBD1 (5 bases). The germline V gene encodes CDR1 SGHRS and CDR2 YFSETQ. Trimming left V 4 bases short and J 7 bases short, with 14 bases between. This CDR3 comprises 14 residues. CDR3 in amino acids: CASSAQGLREKLFF. The CDR3 DNA reads TGCGCCAGCAGCGCTCAGGGTCTTCGTGAAAAACTGTTTTTT.

This clonotype has only one observation. The conserved phenylalanine or tryptophan normally closing the CDR3 is absent here, so this likely arose from a read error. The rearrangement links TRBV6-5 to TRBJ2-7; 10 nucleotides match TRBD2. V dropped 8 bases and J dropped 3; count of bases not matched to a gene: 4. In germline, CDR1 is MNHEY, CDR2 SVGAGI. This CDR3 has 13 residues. CDR3 DNA: TGTGCCAGCCGGACTAGCGGAGGCTACGAGCAGTACTCC. As protein: CASRTSGGYEQYS.

This clonotype showed up just a few times. A clone one base away is much larger, so this may be a read error. The rearrangement uses TRBV5-6 and TRBJ2-3, with a tentative D call TRBD2 (5 bases). Germline V gives CDR1 SGHDT, CDR2 YYEEEE. CDR3 length equals 14 residues. V dropped 0 bases and J dropped 7 bases, with 12 bases sitting between them. Here the CDR3 reads CASSLGGTGYTQYF. The CDR3, as DNA: TGTGCCAGCAGCTTGGGGGGAACGGGGTATACGCAGTATTTT. The full variable domain, completed using reference TRBV5-6 and TRBJ2-3, is DAGVTQSPTHLIKTRGQQVTLRCSPKSGHDTVSWYQQALGQGPQFIFQYYEEEERQRGNFPDRFSGHQFPNYSSELNVNALLLGDSALYLCASSLGGTGYTQYFGPGTRLTVL.

This clonotype was recorded at least ten times. The rearrangement links TRBV10-3 to TRBJ1-1; tentative D call: TRBD1 (6 bases). Germline V gene lookup returns CDR1 ENHRY and CDR2 SYGVKD. The CDR3 loop spans 15 amino acids. Deletions cut 0 bases from V and 1 base from J, with 9 bases between. CDR3 in amino acids: CAISESQGTNTEAFF. CDR3 sequence (DNA): TGTGCCATCAGTGAGTCGCAGGGGACGAACACTGAAGCTTTCTTT.

J is TRBJ2-1 and V is TRBV20-1; 10 nucleotides match TRBD2. V shed 4 bases and J 7 bases; nucleotides not matched to a gene: 7. The CDR3 has 14 residues. The germline V gene encodes CDR1 DFQATT and CDR2 SNEGSKA (reference sequence). The CDR3 spells CSAISGGAENEQFF. The CDR3 DNA reads TGCAGTGCTATCAGCGGGGGGGCCGAAAATGAGCAGTTCTTC.

The genes are TRBV20-1 and TRBJ1-1; 9 bases match TRBD1. The CDR3 extends over 12 amino acids. Trimming cost V 6 bases and J 8 bases; bases outside gene matches: 7. Looked up from germline, CDR1 is DFQATT and CDR2 is SNEGSKA (reference sequence). The CDR3 DNA follows: TGCAGTGCCACAGGACAGGGGACCGAAGCTTTCTTT. Translating gives CSATGQGTEAFF.

The CDR3 here is CASRSNRDRTYNEQFF. In DNA, the CDR3 is TGTGCCAGCAGATCCAACCGCGACAGGACCTACAATGAGCAGTTCTTC. The rearrangement links TRBV5-5 to TRBJ2-1, with D possibly TRBD1 on 6 matching bases. The CDR3 spans 16 residues. Per germline, CDR1 SGHKS and CDR2 YYEKEE (reference sequence). The V end was cut by 5 bases, the J end by 2 bases, with 17 bases between.

On this clonotype: An end of the junction differs from the germline gene, which may be a read error. The gene calls are TRBV6-6 and TRBJ2-1; D is undetermined. The germline V gene encodes CDR1 MNHNY and CDR2 SVGAGI (reference sequence). The CDR3 has 14 amino acids. Here the CDR3 reads CASSDSTSINEQFF. The CDR3 nucleotides read TGTGCCAGCAGTGACTCAACTTCAATTAATGAGCAGTTCTTC.

This chain connects TRBV29-1 to TRBJ2-7, with D possibly matching TRBD2 (6 bases). This CDR3 is built from 16 residues. Trimming removed 2 bases at V and 0 bases at J, with 17 bases between. CDR1 is SQVTM and CDR2 is ANQGSEA in the germline V gene. The CDR3: CSVETMVTSGSYEQYF. The DNA of the CDR3 is TGCAGCGTTGAAACGATGGTGACTAGTGGCTCCTACGAGCAGTACTTC.

In this sample, this clonotype turned up a few times. The chain combines TRBV27 with TRBJ1-5; unclear D gene. This CDR3 region has 13 residues. Germline lookup yields CDR1 MNHEY and CDR2 SMNVEV (reference sequence). V lost 6 bases to trimming and J lost 0 bases, with 6 bases between them. The CDR3 bases are TGTGCCAGCAGGGTTAATAGCAATCAGCCCCAGCATTTT. This translates into CASRVNSNQPQHF.

Of note for this clonotype: A read error may be the cause here, since a much bigger clone is one base away. This chain uses TRBV12-3 or TRBV12-4 with TRBJ2-4, with D possibly TRBD2 on 6 matching bases. The J call may be wrong; the DNA end is better matched by TRBJ2-5. This CDR3 contains 17 residues. In DNA form, the CDR3 reads TGTGCCAGCAGTAACGGGACTGGCGGGCCTCCTCAAGAGACCCAGTACTTC. Translating it yields CASSNGTGGPPQETQYF.

This clonotype was detected a few times. The V gene is TRBV20-1, the J gene TRBJ2-1; 8 positions match TRBD2. V gave up 3 bases and J gave up 4 bases; unmatched junction bases: 17. The CDR3 sequence is 18 residues long. Germline assignment: CDR1 DFQATT and CDR2 SNEGSKA (reference sequence). The CDR3 protein is CSASSGGGLIAGYNEQFF. The CDR3 DNA reads TGCAGTGCTAGTAGTGGGGGGGGTTTGATAGCGGGGTACAATGAGCAGTTCTTC.